This T cell receptor beta chain was observed in a study of shared clonotypes between healthy human individuals. The germline gives CDR1 SGHVS, CDR2 FNYEAQ. The CDR3 length is 16 residues. V was pared by 5 bases and J by 3 bases, with 20 bases between. CD4+ cells yielded CD45RA+ naive and CD45RA-negative memory subsets. The table came from immunoSEQ multiplex PCR; TCRdb's copy has only in-frame clones and leaves some out. The sample has more than 2,000,000 clones, about 92% seen once. This chain links TRBV7-6 with TRBJ2-7, with TRBD2 as a possible D gene (6 bases). This receptor was obtained from a man between 18 and 29 years old in good health. The specimen was naive CD4+ T cells sorted from blood. The subset was: CD45RA+ positively selected. CDR3 region: CASSLIGSSGNYEQYF. In DNA form, the CDR3 reads TGTGCCAGCAGCCTCATAGGTAGTAGCGGAAACTACGAGCAGTACTTC.